Sequencing of this T cell receptor beta chain was carried out in a study of PD-1 blockade in classical Hodgkin lymphoma. About this clone: What it binds is not known.

Repertoires were generated with immunoSEQ multiplex PCR, while TCRdb's copy carries only in-frame clones and drops some. Of 4,200 or so clones listed, approximately 68% are singletons. V shed 4 bases, J shed 3 bases, and the junction held 6 bases outside the gene matches. This CDR3 is 15 amino acids long. The V gene's germline CDR1 is SGHDT and CDR2 YYEEEE. The study, taken as a whole, reports: Repertoire differences have undefined causes, possibly disease activity or prior therapy.

As for time point: cycle 4 day 1 (C4D1), after 5 to 7 weeks of nivolumab. Each patient experienced a relapse that followed autologous stem cell transplantation, and brentuximab vedotin exposure varied. The investigators isolated CD8+ T cells from thawed PBMCs using magnetic negative selection. The specimen comprised CD8+ T cells from blood, sampled before the fourth cycle of nivolumab. V is TRBV5-6 and J is TRBJ2-7; 11 bases agree with TRBD1. This receptor was taken from a human donor with classical Hodgkin lymphoma. CDR3 nucleotides: TGTGCCAGCAGCGGGAGGGACAGGGGGAACTACGAGCAGTACTTC. Translated, it gives CASSGRDRGNYEQYF.